This TCR beta chain was observed in a study of tumor-infiltrating lymphocytes in primary liver carcinoma (dated by TCRdb to 2015 to 2018). About the study as a whole: Between late 2015 and March 2016, roughly five patients in China with histopathologically diagnosed primary liver carcinoma had surgical resection. Of the five patients, three men and two women aged 30 to 69 years, four had hepatocellular carcinoma and one had combined HCC and intrahepatic cholangiocarcinoma. The five patients had tumors staged T1-T3 N0M0, with maximum diameters ranging from about 4 to 11 cm. Roughly 3.5 to 8 million productive TCRbeta reads were obtained per sample, and no significant difference in read depth was found between tissue types. TCRbeta repertoire sequencing, expression microarrays and whole-exome sequencing were combined in the study across five regions of each liver tumor, with adjacent normal tissue and blood also included. A total of roughly 35 specimens from 5 patients, comprising some 25 tumor regions, 5 adjacent noncancerous liver tissues and 5 peripheral blood samples, were covered by TCRbeta repertoire sequencing. Technical replicate repertoires showed high reproducibility, with mean shared-clone rates about 0.88 and correlation coefficients above 0.95. The full study reports these points: With just four to six patients in the study, the authors point out that the findings should be validated in a larger study. Because the samples were bulk and unsorted, CD4+ and CD8+ T cell repertoires could not be compared. A significantly larger repertoire fraction was made up by the top 250 clones in tumors than in blood (p = 0.039). Consistent with antigen-driven expansion, pairs of tumor regions showed higher repertoire overlap (mean roughly 35%) than either tumor-adjacent pairs (approximately 17%) or tumor-blood pairs (about 15%). Only the TCR beta chain was sequenced, which likely underestimates true repertoire diversity because unpaired alpha chains were not captured.

The CDR3 has 19 amino acids, counting the end cysteine and phenylalanine. Kept here is only the CDR3 DNA, which spans 57 bases and is read in frame from base 1. Via the germline V gene, CDR1 is MNHEY and CDR2 SVGEGT. V trim: 5 bases; J trim: 2 bases; unmatched bases: 16. TCRbeta-specific cDNA was reverse-transcribed from roughly 500 ng total RNA using a constant-region primer and ProtoScript II reverse transcriptase. TCRbeta libraries were built with three nested multiplex PCR rounds, a slightly modified ARM-PCR procedure. Each of the first two PCR rounds ran for roughly 9 cycles using multiplex TRBV1-TRBV30 forward primers together with a Cbeta reverse primer. Sample barcodes and Illumina adapters were added in a final 25-cycle PCR using Deep VentR polymerase. Amplicons of 200-500 bp were gel-purified with a QIAquick gel extraction kit before sequencing. An Illumina HiSeq 2500 was used to sequence the TCRbeta amplicons with 250-bp paired-end reads. On the authors' methods: To recover full CDR3 sequences, reads were quality-trimmed using Trimmomatic v0.33 and paired reads were then merged using FLASH v1.2.11. V, D and J germline segments were assigned to the rearranged TCRbeta sequences by MiGEC v1.2.1b. Clonotype statistics and Shannon-Wiener diversity indices were calculated with VDJtools v1.0.0. Except for diversity analysis, only the 250 most abundant clonotypes of each sample were used in subsequent analyses to reduce sampling bias. TCRdb's own reprocessing of the public reads used fastp at Q25 and MiXCR and kept productive beta chains. Every CDR3 protein is listed once, alongside the most common genes and DNA of its rows. In this record, the V and J calls reflect TCRdb's handling and not the investigators' own analysis. The sample includes 300,000 to 350,000 distinct CDR3 sequences, with 65% observed a single time. About 6% of the sample lies in the top ten.

RNA from unsorted whole blood was extracted with TRIzol reagent, and germline DNA was obtained with the DNeasy Blood & Tissue kit. At the time of sampling, the patients were treatment-naive and had chronic HBV infection. Before surgery, approximately 4.3 milliliters of peripheral blood were drawn into K2EDTA tubes. A note on this clonotype: The antigen this receptor binds is unknown. A clone one base away is much larger, so this may be a read error.

The origin of this receptor is a man aged 40-49 years with primary liver carcinoma and hepatitis B virus infection. The sequencing input was peripheral blood. The rearranged chain carries TRBV6-2 or TRBV6-3 and TRBJ2-1, with TRBD2 matching 9 junction bases. The CDR3 region: CASSPLGLARGPAYNEQFF. In nucleotides, the sequence is TGTGCCAGCAGTCCCCTCGGACTAGCGAGAGGGCCGGCCTACAATGAGCAGTTCTTC.